This T cell receptor beta chain was sequenced for a study of identical twins. This CDR3 region has 13 residues. Trimming removed 6 bases at V and 6 bases at J, with 12 bases between. Study-level findings and limits: Invariant T cells like MAIT and iNKT could partly confound the zero-insertion analyses.

This clonotype has only a few counts. Its matching antigen is unknown. Among all donors, each was a healthy Caucasian. TCRdb itself ran the 5' RACE reads through MiXCR, one entry per CDR3 protein. The top ten clones hold about 1.6% of a sample with over 550,000 distinct CDR3 sequences, around 7.4% of them seen once. These data were also filed under a second study, of yellow fever vaccine responses in identical twins. That publication notes: Twins reportedly mounted vaccine T cell responses that seemed partly convergent, partly personalized.

The receptor comes from a woman aged 18 to 35 in good health. This chain uses TRBV12-3 or TRBV12-4 with TRBJ1-5; D ambiguous. The sequenced sample consisted of PBMCs. For the CDR3, the DNA is TGTGCCAGCAGCTGGTCGGGAGTTCAGCCCCAGCATTTT. Protein: CASSWSGVQPQHF.